This T cell receptor beta chain was retrieved from a study of blood T cell repertoires in COVID-19. Study in general: Samples of COVID-19 (acute and convalescent) were obtained from the United States, Italy and Spain.

In the original analysis: Cell counts per sample came from amplifying reference gene primers. Here immunoSEQ multiplex PCR was the method, and the copy in TCRdb shows in-frame clones only, minus some. D and trimming were read from the DNA, whereas the V and J calls and clone size are those reported in that table. Of some 69,000 clones in the sample, around four fifths were seen once. This receptor was identified in an older woman with acute or convalescent COVID-19. The source material was peripheral blood.

DNA of the CDR3: TGTGCCAGCAGAGAAGTACGGGGGAGGCTTAAGGATACTGAAGCTTTCTTT. Its protein is CASREVRGRLKDTEAFF. The chain links TRBV28 to TRBJ1-1; a possible D gene is TRBD1 (5 bases). V lost 6 bases and J 5 bases, leaving 25 bases between the germline ends. The CDR3 totals 17 residues. Per germline, CDR1 MDHEN and CDR2 SYDVKM.